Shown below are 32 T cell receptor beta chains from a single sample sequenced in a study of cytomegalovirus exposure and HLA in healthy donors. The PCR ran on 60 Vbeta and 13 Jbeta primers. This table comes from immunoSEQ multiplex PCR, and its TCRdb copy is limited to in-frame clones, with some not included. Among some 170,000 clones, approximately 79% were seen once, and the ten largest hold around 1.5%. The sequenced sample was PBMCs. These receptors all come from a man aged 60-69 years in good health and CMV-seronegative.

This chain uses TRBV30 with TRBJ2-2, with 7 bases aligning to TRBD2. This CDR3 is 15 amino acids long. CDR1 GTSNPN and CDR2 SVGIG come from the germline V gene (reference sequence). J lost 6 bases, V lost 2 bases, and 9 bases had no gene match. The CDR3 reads CAWSPIPGGPGELFF. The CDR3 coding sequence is TGTGCCTGGAGTCCGATTCCGGGGGGACCCGGGGAGCTGTTTTTT.

CDR3 sequence (DNA): TGTGCCAGCAGGGAACTAGCGTTCGAGCAGTACTTC. The encoded protein is CASRELAFEQYF. The chain links TRBV7-2 to TRBJ2-7, with 7 bases fitting TRBD2. This CDR3 region has 12 residues. With V trimmed by 6 bases and J by 6 bases, 5 bases remained unmatched. Germline assignment: CDR1 SGHTA and CDR2 FQGNSA.

The CDR3 DNA is TGTGCCATACGCGACAGGGTGGATAATTCACCCCTCCACTTT. It codes for CAIRDRVDNSPLHF. The chain employs TRBV30 and TRBJ1-6; 7 nucleotides align to TRBD1. Germline lookup yields CDR1 GTSNPN and CDR2 SVGIG (reference sequence). J gave up 5 bases and V 8 bases, and 9 bases lay outside the gene matches. CDR3 length: 14 residues.

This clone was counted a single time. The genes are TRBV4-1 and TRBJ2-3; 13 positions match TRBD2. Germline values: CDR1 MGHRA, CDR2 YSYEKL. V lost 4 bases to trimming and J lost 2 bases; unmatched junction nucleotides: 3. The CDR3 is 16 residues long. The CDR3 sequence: CASSRTSGRVTDTQYF. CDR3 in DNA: TGCGCCAGCAGCCGGACTAGCGGGAGAGTCACAGATACGCAGTATTTT.

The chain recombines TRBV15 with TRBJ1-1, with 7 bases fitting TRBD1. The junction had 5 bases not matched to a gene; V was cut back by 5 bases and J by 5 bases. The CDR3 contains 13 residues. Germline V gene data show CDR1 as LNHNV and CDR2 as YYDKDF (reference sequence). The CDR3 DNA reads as TGTGCCACCAGCGAACGCAGGGGGACTGAAGCTTTCTTT. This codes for CATSERRGTEAFF.

CDR3 in amino acids: CASSFPDRNSNQPQHF. Written as DNA, the CDR3 is TGTGCCAGCAGTTTTCCGGACAGGAATAGCAATCAGCCCCAGCATTTT. V is TRBV28 and J is TRBJ1-5; 7 nucleotides match TRBD1. From germline, CDR1 is MDHEN and CDR2 SYDVKM. V lost 3 bases to trimming and J lost 0 bases; unmatched junction nucleotides: 5. This CDR3 contains 16 residues.

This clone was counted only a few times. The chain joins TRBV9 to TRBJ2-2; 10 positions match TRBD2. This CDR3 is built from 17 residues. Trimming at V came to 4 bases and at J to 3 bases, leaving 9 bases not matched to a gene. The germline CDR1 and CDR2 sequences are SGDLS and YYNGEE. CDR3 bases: TGTGCCAGCAGCACCGCTAGCGGGAGTACGTACACCGGGGAGCTGTTTTTT. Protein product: CASSTASGSTYTGELFF.

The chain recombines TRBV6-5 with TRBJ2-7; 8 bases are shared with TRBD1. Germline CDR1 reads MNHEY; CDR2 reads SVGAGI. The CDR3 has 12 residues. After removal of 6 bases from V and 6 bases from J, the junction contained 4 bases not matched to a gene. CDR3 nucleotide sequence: TGTGCCAGCAGACCTACAGGGGGCGAGCAGTACTTC. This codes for CASRPTGGEQYF.

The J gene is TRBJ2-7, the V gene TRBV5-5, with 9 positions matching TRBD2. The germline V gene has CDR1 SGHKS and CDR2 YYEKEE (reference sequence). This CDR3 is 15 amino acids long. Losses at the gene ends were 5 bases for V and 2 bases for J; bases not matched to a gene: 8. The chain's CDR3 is CASSRASGVPYEQYF. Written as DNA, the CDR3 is TGTGCCAGCAGTCGCGCTAGCGGGGTGCCCTACGAGCAGTACTTC.

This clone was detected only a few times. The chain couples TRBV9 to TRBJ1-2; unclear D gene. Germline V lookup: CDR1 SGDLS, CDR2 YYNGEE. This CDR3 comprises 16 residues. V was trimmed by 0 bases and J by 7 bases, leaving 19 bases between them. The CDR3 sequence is CASSVAQSSVGSGYTF. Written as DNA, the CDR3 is TGTGCCAGCAGCGTAGCTCAGTCGTCGGTCGGGAGTGGCTACACCTTC.

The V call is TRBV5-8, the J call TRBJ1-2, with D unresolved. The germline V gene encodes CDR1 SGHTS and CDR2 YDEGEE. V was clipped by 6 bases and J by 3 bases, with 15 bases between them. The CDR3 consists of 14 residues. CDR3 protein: CASKRLTGDYGYTF. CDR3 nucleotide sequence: TGTGCCAGCAAACGCTTGACGGGTGACTATGGCTACACCTTC.

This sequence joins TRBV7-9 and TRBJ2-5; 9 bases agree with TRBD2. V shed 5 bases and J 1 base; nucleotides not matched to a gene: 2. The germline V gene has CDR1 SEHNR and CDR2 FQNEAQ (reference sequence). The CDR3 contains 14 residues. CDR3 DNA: TGTGCCAGCAGCGTACTAGCGGGCCAAGAGACCCAGTACTTC. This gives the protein CASSVLAGQETQYF.

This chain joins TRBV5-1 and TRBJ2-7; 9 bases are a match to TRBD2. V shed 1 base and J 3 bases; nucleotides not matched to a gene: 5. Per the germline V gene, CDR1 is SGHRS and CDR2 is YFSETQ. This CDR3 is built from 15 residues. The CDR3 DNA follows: TGCGCCAGCAGCTTGAATAGCGGGAGAGTCTACGAGCAGTACTTC. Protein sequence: CASSLNSGRVYEQYF.

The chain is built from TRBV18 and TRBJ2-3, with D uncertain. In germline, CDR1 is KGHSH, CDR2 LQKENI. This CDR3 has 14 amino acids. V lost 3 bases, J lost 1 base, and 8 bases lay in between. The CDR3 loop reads CASSPGARTDTQYF. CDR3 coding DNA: TGTGCCAGCTCACCCGGTGCCCGCACAGATACGCAGTATTTT. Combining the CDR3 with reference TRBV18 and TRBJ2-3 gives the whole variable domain NAGVMQNPRHLVRRRGQEARLRCSPMKGHSHVYWYRQLPEEGLKFMVYLQKENIIDESGMPKERFSAEFPKEGPSILRIQQVVRGDSAAYFCASSPGARTDTQYFGPGTRLTVL.

The CDR3: CASSLTGQNYNEQFF. In DNA form, the CDR3 reads TGTGCCAGCAGCTTAACGGGACAGAACTACAATGAGCAGTTCTTC. The rearrangement joins TRBV7-2 to TRBJ2-1; TRBD1 aligns across 7 bases. The CDR3 consists of 15 residues. CDR1 is SGHTA and CDR2 is FQGNSA in the germline V gene. V was pared by 2 bases and J by 3 bases, with 4 bases of the junction left unmatched.

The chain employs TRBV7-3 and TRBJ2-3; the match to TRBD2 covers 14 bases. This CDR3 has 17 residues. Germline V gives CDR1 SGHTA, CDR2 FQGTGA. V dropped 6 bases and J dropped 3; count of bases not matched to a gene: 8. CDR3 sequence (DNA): TGTGCCAGCAGTACGGGACTAGCGGGGGTTCAGACAGATACGCAGTATTTT. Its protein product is CASSTGLAGVQTDTQYF.

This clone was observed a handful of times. CDR3 nucleotides: TGTGCCAGCTCACCGGACAGGGACTTAGGGGGGAACATTCAGTACTTC. It codes for CASSPDRDLGGNIQYF. The V call is TRBV18, the J call TRBJ2-4, with 8 bases matching TRBD1. CDR3 length: 16 residues. After removal of 3 bases from V and 7 bases from J, the junction contained 11 bases not matched to a gene. CDR1 is KGHSH, CDR2 LQKENI, per germline.

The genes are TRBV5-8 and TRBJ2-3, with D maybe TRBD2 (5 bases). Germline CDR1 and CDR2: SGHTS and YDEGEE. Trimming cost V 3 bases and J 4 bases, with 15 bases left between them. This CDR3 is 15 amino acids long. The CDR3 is CASSSFTSRSDTQYF. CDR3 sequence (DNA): TGTGCCAGCAGCTCGTTCACTAGTCGTTCAGATACGCAGTATTTT.

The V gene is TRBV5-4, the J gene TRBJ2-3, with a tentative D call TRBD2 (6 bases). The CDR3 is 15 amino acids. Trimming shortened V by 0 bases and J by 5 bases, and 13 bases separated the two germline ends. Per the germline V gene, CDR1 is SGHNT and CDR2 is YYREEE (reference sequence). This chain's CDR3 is CASSLGNYGGDTQYF. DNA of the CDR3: TGTGCCAGCAGCTTGGGGAACTACGGGGGAGATACGCAGTATTTT. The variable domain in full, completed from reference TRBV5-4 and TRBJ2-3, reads ETGVTQSPTHLIKTRGQQVTLRCSSQSGHNTVSWYQQALGQGPQFIFQYYREEENGRGNFPPRFSGLQFPNYSSELNVNALELDDSALYLCASSLGNYGGDTQYFGPGTRLTVL.

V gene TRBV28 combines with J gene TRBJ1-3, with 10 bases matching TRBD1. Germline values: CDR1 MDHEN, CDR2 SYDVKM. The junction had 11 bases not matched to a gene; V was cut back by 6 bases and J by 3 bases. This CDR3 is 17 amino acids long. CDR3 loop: CASSPMGGTGDGNTIYF. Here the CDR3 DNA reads TGTGCCAGCAGCCCAATGGGGGGGACAGGGGATGGAAACACCATATATTTT.

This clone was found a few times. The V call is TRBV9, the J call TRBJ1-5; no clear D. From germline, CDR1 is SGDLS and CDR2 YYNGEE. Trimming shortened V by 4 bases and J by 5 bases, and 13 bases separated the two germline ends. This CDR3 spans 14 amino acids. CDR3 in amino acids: CASSSRHTDQPQHF. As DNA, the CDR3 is TGTGCCAGCAGCTCCCGACACACCGATCAGCCCCAGCATTTT.

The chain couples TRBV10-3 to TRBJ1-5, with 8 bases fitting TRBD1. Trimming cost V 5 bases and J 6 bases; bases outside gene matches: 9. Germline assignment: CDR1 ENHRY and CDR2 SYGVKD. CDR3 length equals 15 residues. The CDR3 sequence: CAISHGQGGGQPQHF. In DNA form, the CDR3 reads TGTGCCATCAGTCATGGACAGGGTGGGGGTCAGCCCCAGCATTTT.

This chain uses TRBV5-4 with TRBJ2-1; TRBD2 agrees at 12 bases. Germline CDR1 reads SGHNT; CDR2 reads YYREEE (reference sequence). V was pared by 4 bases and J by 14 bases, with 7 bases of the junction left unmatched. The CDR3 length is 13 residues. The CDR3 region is CASSDGTSGLEFF. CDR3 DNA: TGTGCCAGCAGCGACGGGACTAGCGGGCTTGAGTTCTTC.

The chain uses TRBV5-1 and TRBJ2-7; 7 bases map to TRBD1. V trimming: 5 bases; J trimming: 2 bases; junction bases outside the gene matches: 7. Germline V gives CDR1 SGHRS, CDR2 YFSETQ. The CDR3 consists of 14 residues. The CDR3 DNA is TGCGCCAGCAGTACAGGGGAAAGCACCTACGAGCAGTACTTC. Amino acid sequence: CASSTGESTYEQYF. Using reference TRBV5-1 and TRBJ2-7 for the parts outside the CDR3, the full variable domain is KAGVTQTPRYLIKTRGQQVTLSCSPISGHRSVSWYQQTPGQGLQFLFEYFSETQRNKGNFPGRFSGRQFSNSRSEMNVSTLELGDSALYLCASSTGESTYEQYFGPGTRLTVT.

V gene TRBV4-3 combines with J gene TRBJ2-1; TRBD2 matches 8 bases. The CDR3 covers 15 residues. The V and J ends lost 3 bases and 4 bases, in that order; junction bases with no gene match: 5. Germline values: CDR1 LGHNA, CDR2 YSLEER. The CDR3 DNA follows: TGCGCCAGCAGCCACCCCGGCGGGGGGTACAATGAGCAGTTCTTC. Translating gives CASSHPGGGYNEQFF.

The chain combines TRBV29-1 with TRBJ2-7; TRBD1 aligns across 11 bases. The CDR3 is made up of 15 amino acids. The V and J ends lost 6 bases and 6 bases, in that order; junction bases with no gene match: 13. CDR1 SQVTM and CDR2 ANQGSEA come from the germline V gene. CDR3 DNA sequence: TGCAGCGTGAAACTATTAGGGGGACAGGGGGGCGAGCAGTACTTC. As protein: CSVKLLGGQGGEQYF.

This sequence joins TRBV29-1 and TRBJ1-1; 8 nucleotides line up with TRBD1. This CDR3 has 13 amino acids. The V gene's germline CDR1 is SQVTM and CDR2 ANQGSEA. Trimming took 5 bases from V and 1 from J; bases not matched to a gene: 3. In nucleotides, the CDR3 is TGCAGCGTTCCCGGGACAGGGAACACTGAAGCTTTCTTT. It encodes CSVPGTGNTEAFF.

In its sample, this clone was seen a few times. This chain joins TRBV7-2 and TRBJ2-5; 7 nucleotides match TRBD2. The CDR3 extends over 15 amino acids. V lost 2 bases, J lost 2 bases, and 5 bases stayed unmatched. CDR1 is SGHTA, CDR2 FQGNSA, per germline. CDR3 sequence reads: CASSLSSGSQETQYF. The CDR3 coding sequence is TGTGCCAGCAGCTTATCTAGCGGATCTCAAGAGACCCAGTACTTC.

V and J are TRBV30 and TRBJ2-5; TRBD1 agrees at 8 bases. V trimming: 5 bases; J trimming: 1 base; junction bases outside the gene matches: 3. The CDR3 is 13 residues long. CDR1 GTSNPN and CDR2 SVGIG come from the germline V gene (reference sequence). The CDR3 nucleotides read TGTGCCTGGGCAGGACAGGGCCAAGAGACCCAGTACTTC. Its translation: CAWAGQGQETQYF.

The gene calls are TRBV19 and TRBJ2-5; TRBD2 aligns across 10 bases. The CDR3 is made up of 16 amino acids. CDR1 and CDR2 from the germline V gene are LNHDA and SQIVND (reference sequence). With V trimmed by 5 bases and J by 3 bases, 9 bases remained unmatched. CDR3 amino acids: CASSPQGLAEKETQYF. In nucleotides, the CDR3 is TGTGCCAGTAGTCCCCAAGGACTAGCGGAAAAAGAGACCCAGTACTTC.

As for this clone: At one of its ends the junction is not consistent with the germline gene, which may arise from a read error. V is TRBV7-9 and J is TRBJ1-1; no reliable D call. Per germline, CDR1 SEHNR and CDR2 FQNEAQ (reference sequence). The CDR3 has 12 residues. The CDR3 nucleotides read TGTTCCAGCAGCTTAGAATCGAGTTTGGCTTTCTTT. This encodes CSSSLESSLAFF.

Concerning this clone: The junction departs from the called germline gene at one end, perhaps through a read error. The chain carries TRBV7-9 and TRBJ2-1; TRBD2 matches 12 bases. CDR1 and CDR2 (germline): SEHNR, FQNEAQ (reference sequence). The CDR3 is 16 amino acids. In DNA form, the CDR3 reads TGTTCCAGCGGTCGACTAGCGGGAGAGCTCTACAATGAGCAGTTCTTC. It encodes CSSGRLAGELYNEQFF.